This TCR beta chain was obtained from a study of T cell changes during pregnancy in multiple sclerosis. This CDR3 is built from 15 residues. Germline-derived CDR1 and CDR2 are LNHDA and SQIVND (reference sequence). The V segment lost 5 bases and the J segment 2 bases; nucleotides outside the gene matches: 6. Generated by immunoSEQ multiplex PCR, the TCRdb table keeps only in-frame clones and is missing some. The table includes over 85,000 clones, 90% detected once. The sample here was peripheral blood, taken in the second trimester of pregnancy. This TCR was recovered from a female donor in good health, enrolled as a control in a pregnancy study. V gene TRBV19 combines with J gene TRBJ2-7; TRBD1 matches at 10 bases. The CDR3 loop is CASSARDRGTYEQYF. As DNA, the CDR3 is TGTGCCAGTAGTGCCCGGGACAGGGGTACCTACGAGCAGTACTTC.